The source of this T cell receptor (beta chain) is a study of Ad26.COV2.S vaccination and SARS-CoV-2 variants. Across the study: The study gave Ad26.COV2.S intramuscularly, once or twice 56 days apart.

On this clone itself: Its antigen is undetermined.

Documented treatment: some 20 received Ad26.COV2.S at low or high dose, single or two shots; 5 received placebo; per-sample allocation not given. On day 63 after the first injection, vaccine and placebo recipients gave samples. General study points: From the TCR breadth and depth analyses, total T cell responses may have been underestimated.

Method: immunoSEQ multiplex PCR; TCRdb's copy keeps in-frame clones and lacks some. The data contain approximately 280,000 clones, about 87% of them singletons. The germline V gene has CDR1 SGHTA and CDR2 FQGNSA. Trimming took 3 bases from V and 0 from J, leaving 12 bases between them. The CDR3 length is 16 residues. This chain joins TRBV7-2 and TRBJ2-1; no clear D gene. The sample in question was peripheral blood, obtained in a trial of Ad26.COV2.S vaccine versus placebo. The clonotype was recovered from a person between 18 and 59 years old who received the Ad26.COV2.S COVID-19 vaccine or a placebo. As DNA, the CDR3 is TGTGCCAGCAGCTTCATCGCGGATAGCTCCTACAATGAGCAGTTCTTC. Amino acid sequence: CASSFIADSSYNEQFF.